These T cell receptor beta chains were read from a single sample in a study of shared clonotypes between healthy human individuals. This table comes from immunoSEQ multiplex PCR, and its TCRdb copy is limited to in-frame clones, with some not included. The table lists 600,000 or so clones, nearly 98% of them singletons, with 0.3% in the top ten. Sequencing was performed on naive CD8+ T cells sorted from blood. The receptors stem from a man aged 30 to 45 in good health. CDR3s leave out the opening cysteine and the closing phenylalanine or tryptophan. D genes are given only for firm matches.

v_gene: TRBV7-9; d_gene: NA; j_gene: TRBJ2-3; CDR3aa: ASSRGPSPQY
v_gene: TRBV7-9; d_gene: TRBD2; j_gene: TRBJ2-2; CDR3aa: ASSPRTSGNVGELF
v_gene: TRBV7-8; d_gene: TRBD1; j_gene: TRBJ2-4; CDR3aa: ASSSGQGLAKNIQY
v_gene: TRBV7-8; d_gene: NA; j_gene: TRBJ1-1; CDR3aa: ASTHSTPAGEAF
v_gene: TRBV29-1; d_gene: NA; j_gene: TRBJ2-5; CDR3aa: TGISGEETQY
v_gene: TRBV27; d_gene: TRBD1; j_gene: TRBJ2-1; CDR3aa: ASSQDRAYNEQF
v_gene: TRBV4-1; d_gene: NA; j_gene: TRBJ2-7; CDR3aa: ASSQSGYEQY
v_gene: TRBV11-2; d_gene: NA; j_gene: TRBJ1-1; CDR3aa: ASSSPEGPNTEAF
v_gene: TRBV7-9; d_gene: TRBD2; j_gene: TRBJ2-1; CDR3aa: ASSLGTSVYEQF
v_gene: TRBV2; d_gene: TRBD1; j_gene: TRBJ2-7; CDR3aa: ASLGQGYEQY
v_gene: TRBV15; d_gene: TRBD1; j_gene: TRBJ2-3; CDR3aa: ATSRGQGESTDTQY
v_gene: TRBV5-1; d_gene: TRBD1; j_gene: TRBJ1-1; CDR3aa: ASSFRTGEGTEAF
v_gene: TRBV5-6; d_gene: NA; j_gene: TRBJ1-1; CDR3aa: ASSGTENTEAF
v_gene: TRBV7-9; d_gene: NA; j_gene: TRBJ2-7; CDR3aa: ASSLVVGTPYEQY
v_gene: TRBV5-1; d_gene: TRBD2; j_gene: TRBJ2-1; CDR3aa: ASSLAGAHNEQF
v_gene: TRBV10-3; d_gene: NA; j_gene: TRBJ2-2; CDR3aa: AISERNTGELF
v_gene: TRBV9; d_gene: TRBD1; j_gene: TRBJ1-1; CDR3aa: ASSVTGVNTEAF
v_gene: TRBV7-6; d_gene: TRBD2; j_gene: TRBJ2-7; CDR3aa: ASSLSSGGEQY
v_gene: TRBV27; d_gene: NA; j_gene: TRBJ1-1; CDR3aa: ASGNREAF
v_gene: TRBV7-9; d_gene: TRBD1; j_gene: TRBJ1-5; CDR3aa: ASSPQGPQPQH
v_gene: TRBV4-1; d_gene: TRBD1; j_gene: TRBJ1-1; CDR3aa: ASSQVGTGARAF
v_gene: TRBV7-9; d_gene: NA; j_gene: TRBJ2-1; CDR3aa: ASSLSGAEQF
v_gene: TRBV4-1; d_gene: NA; j_gene: TRBJ1-2; CDR3aa: ASSQGQSNYGYT
v_gene: TRBV27; d_gene: NA; j_gene: TRBJ2-7; CDR3aa: ASSRGPYEQY
v_gene: TRBV7-6; d_gene: NA; j_gene: TRBJ2-7; CDR3aa: ASSLRGLDEQY
v_gene: TRBV5-1; d_gene: NA; j_gene: TRBJ2-1; CDR3aa: ASSWMTGSYNEQF
v_gene: TRBV19; d_gene: TRBD1; j_gene: TRBJ1-5; CDR3aa: ASMTGLVSNQPQH
v_gene: TRBV7-9; d_gene: NA; j_gene: TRBJ2-6; CDR3aa: ANPGHGIEANVLT